The 16 T cell receptor beta chains given below trace back to one sample, sequenced in a study of CD4 T cells in relation to SARS-CoV-2 and coronaviruses. The data were produced by immunoSEQ multiplex PCR, yet TCRdb's version contains in-frame clones alone and is incomplete. The table lists more than 30,000 clones, 70% to 90% of them singletons. The sample was memory CD4+ T cells from PBMCs. These receptor sequences come from an adult with COVID-19.

The chain couples TRBV7-2 to TRBJ2-1, with 9 bases that match TRBD1. The CDR3 sequence is 15 residues long. V shed 5 bases and J 0 bases; nucleotides not matched to a gene: 2. Germline V CDR1 and CDR2: SGHTA, FQGNSA. This chain's CDR3 is CASSADRGSYNEQFF. The CDR3 DNA reads as TGTGCCAGCAGCGCGGACAGGGGCTCCTACAATGAGCAGTTCTTC.

The table lists this clone with a count of one. V and J are TRBV27 and TRBJ1-5; D remains ambiguous. Germline V gene sequence: CDR1 MNHEY, CDR2 SMNVEV (reference sequence). The CDR3 consists of 12 residues. Between the trimmed V and J ends, which lost 5 bases and 6 bases, there was a span of 8 bases. The CDR3 nucleotides read TGTGCCAGCAGTACCTCGGGTCAGCCCCAGCATTTT. This sequence encodes CASSTSGQPQHF.

This clone was detected once. The chain joins TRBV29-1 to TRBJ2-1; no clear D. The CDR3 runs to 12 residues. Trimming cost V 4 bases and J 4 bases, with 8 bases left between them. Germline V CDR1 and CDR2: SQVTM, ANQGSEA. The CDR3 coding sequence is TGCAGCGTTGGAGGTGTTTACAATGAGCAGTTCTTC. Translated: CSVGGVYNEQFF.

This clone showed up just once. The genes are TRBV3-1 (or the pseudogene TRBV3-2) and TRBJ1-2; perhaps TRBD1 as D (6 bases). V shed 1 base and J shed 4 bases, with 13 bases lying between them. Per germline, CDR1 LGHDT and CDR2 YNNKEL (reference sequence). The CDR3 is 15 amino acids. The CDR3 region is CASSQVPGASYGYTF. In DNA form, the CDR3 reads TGTGCCAGCAGCCAAGTTCCGGGGGCGAGCTATGGCTACACCTTC.

This chain joins TRBV7-8 and TRBJ2-3, with D tentatively TRBD2 (6 bases). The germline CDR1 and CDR2 sequences are SGHVS and FQNEAQ. Between the trimmed V and J ends, which lost 4 bases and 4 bases, there was a span of 12 bases. The CDR3 contains 14 residues. For the CDR3, the DNA is TGTGCCAGCAGCTCCGGGACTGGATCAGATACGCAGTATTTT. It specifies CASSSGTGSDTQYF.

This sequence joins TRBV12-3 or TRBV12-4 and TRBJ2-5; D call uncertain. There are 12 residues in the CDR3. Trimming took 2 bases from V and 3 from J, leaving 4 bases between them. This chain's CDR3 is CASSLSEETQYF. As DNA, the CDR3 is TGTGCCAGCAGTTTATCGGAAGAGACCCAGTACTTC.

Worth noting for this clone: Different DNA sequences within this sample yield the same CDR3. The V and J genes are TRBV21-1 and TRBJ2-3; TRBD2 was called by the table and not checked on the DNA. TRBV21-1 is a known pseudogene. The CDR3 is 17 amino acids. The CDR3, as DNA: TGTGCCAGCAGCAAAAACAGGACTAGCGGCTGCACAGATACACAGTATTTT. Its protein product is CASSKNRTSGCTDTQYF.

The rearrangement links TRBV6-2 or TRBV6-3 to TRBJ2-5; no firm D call. Trimming cost V 2 bases and J 5 bases, with 15 bases left between them. The germline V gene encodes CDR1 MNHEY and CDR2 SVGEGT. The CDR3 is 15 amino acids. CDR3 region: CASSYGVARLETQYF. Here the CDR3 DNA reads TGTGCCAGCAGTTACGGTGTGGCTAGATTGGAGACCCAGTACTTC.

This sequence joins TRBV7-3 and TRBJ2-1, with 9 bases identical to TRBD2. Germline loops: CDR1 SGHTA, CDR2 FQGTGA. The CDR3 is made up of 15 amino acids. The ends lost 2 bases at V and 11 bases at J; junction bases unmatched: 10. CDR3 sequence: CASSLSSGTSQQQFF. The CDR3 DNA follows: TGTGCCAGCAGCTTATCCTCCGGGACTAGCCAGCAGCAGTTCTTC.

The J gene is TRBJ2-3, the V gene TRBV28; D is tentatively TRBD1 or TRBD2 (5 bases each). Trimming took off 6 bases at V and 4 bases at J, with 11 bases between the two ends. This CDR3 is 13 amino acids long. The V gene's germline CDR1 is MDHEN and CDR2 SYDVKM. CDR3 region: CASSKQGPDTQYF. Written as DNA, the CDR3 is TGTGCCAGCAGCAAGCAGGGACCAGATACGCAGTATTTT.

This chain joins TRBV5-1 and TRBJ2-3; D gene ambiguous. The germline V gene has CDR1 SGHRS and CDR2 YFSETQ. The CDR3 spans 15 residues. Trimming took off 0 bases at V and 5 bases at J, with 13 bases between the two ends. The CDR3 nucleotides are TGCGCCAGCAGCTTGGGGGTATCGGGTCAAGATACGCAGTATTTT. It codes for CASSLGVSGQDTQYF.

This rearrangement joins TRBV19 to TRBJ2-3; D is perhaps TRBD1 (6 bases). Per the germline V gene, CDR1 is LNHDA and CDR2 is SQIVND (reference sequence). Trimming left V 11 bases short and J 2 bases short, with 17 bases between. CDR3 length equals 14 residues. DNA for the CDR3: TGTGCCGTACAGGCAGGGGACCTCACAGATACGCAGTATTTT. It encodes CAVQAGDLTDTQYF.

The chain employs TRBV5-6 and TRBJ2-3; 10 nucleotides match TRBD1. V dropped 4 bases and J dropped 3; count of bases not matched to a gene: 5. CDR3 size: 15 residues. CDR1 SGHDT and CDR2 YYEEEE come from the germline V gene. The CDR3 is CASSGQGEGTDTQYF. CDR3 DNA: TGTGCCAGCAGCGGACAGGGGGAAGGGACAGATACGCAGTATTTT.

The chain links TRBV14 to TRBJ2-6; D is ambiguous. CDR1 and CDR2 from the germline V gene are SGHDN and FVKESK. V lost 0 bases and J lost 2, with 2 bases in between. CDR3 size: 14 residues. CDR3 DNA sequence: TGTGCCAGCAGCCAAGATCCTGGGGCCAACGTCCTGACTTTC. Residues: CASSQDPGANVLTF.

The V and J genes are TRBV14 and TRBJ2-3, with TRBD2 as a possible D gene (5 bases). Germline assignment: CDR1 SGHDN and CDR2 FVKESK. V dropped 4 bases and J dropped 3 bases, with 20 bases sitting between them. This CDR3 spans 17 amino acids. CDR3 bases: TGTGCCAGCAGCCCACTCACTAGTTATCGAGCGACAGATACGCAGTATTTT. It codes for CASSPLTSYRATDTQYF.

The genes are TRBV10-3 and TRBJ2-1, with a weak D call TRBD2 (5 bases). The CDR3 runs 13 residues. CDR1 and CDR2 from the germline V gene are ENHRY and SYGVKD. The V gene lost 10 bases and the J gene lost 0 bases, with 10 bases spanning the gap. CDR3 DNA: TGTGCCACCCAGCGGAGCTCCTACAATGAGCAGTTCTTC. Protein product: CATQRSSYNEQFF.